This T cell receptor beta chain was sequenced for a study of T cell repertoires in cytomegalovirus infection. Study outcomes and limitations: Accumulated public TCR beta family frequency recognized individuals carrying CMV together with the relevant HLA.

The CDR3 has 15 residues. The germline V and J ends were trimmed by 2 bases and 5 bases, with 16 bases remaining between them. Looked up from germline, CDR1 is SGHVS and CDR2 is FNYEAQ. This clonotype was counted many times. What it binds is unknown. TCRdb re-called the reads through MiXCR, storing one row per CDR3 protein. In the table there are some 270,000 distinct CDR3 sequences, about 18% of which are singletons. The chain employs TRBV7-6 and TRBJ2-7; tentative D call: TRBD2 (7 bases). The source material was CD8+ T cells from PBMCs. This TCR was recovered from a human donor in good health (CMV status not recorded). Some clones in this sample may be carry-over from other donors' samples. This CDR3 reads CASSLWGGARDEQYF. The CDR3 DNA reads TGTGCCAGCAGCTTATGGGGGGGGGCCCGGGACGAGCAGTACTTC.